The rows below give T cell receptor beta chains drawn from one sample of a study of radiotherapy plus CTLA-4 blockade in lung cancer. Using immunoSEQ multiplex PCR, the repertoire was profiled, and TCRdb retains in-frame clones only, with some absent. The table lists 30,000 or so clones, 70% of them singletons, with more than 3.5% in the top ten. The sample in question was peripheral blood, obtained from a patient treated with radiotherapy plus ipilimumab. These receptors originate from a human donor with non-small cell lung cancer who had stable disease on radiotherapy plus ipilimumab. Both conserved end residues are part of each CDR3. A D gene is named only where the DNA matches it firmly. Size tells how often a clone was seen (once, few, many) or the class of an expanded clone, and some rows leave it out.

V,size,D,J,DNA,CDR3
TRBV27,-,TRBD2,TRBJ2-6,TGTGCCAGCAGACGCCTGGCGGGAGGCTCTGGGGCCAACGTCCTGACTTTC,CASRRLAGGSGANVLTF
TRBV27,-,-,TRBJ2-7,TGTGCCAGCAGCCAGCGTACGGACGGAGCCTACGAGCAGTACTTC,CASSQRTDGAYEQYF
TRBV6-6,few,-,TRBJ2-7,TGTGCCGCAGAGGGTGCCAGGGGATCCTACGAGCAGTACTTC,CAAEGARGSYEQYF
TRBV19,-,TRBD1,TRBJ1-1,TGTGCCAGTACTGAGACAGGGGGCTCAAACACTGAAGCTTTCTTT,CASTETGGSNTEAFF
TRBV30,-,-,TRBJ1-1,TGTGCCTGGAGTGTACCCCCGTCCGCAGCTGAAGCTTTCTTT,CAWSVPPSAAEAFF
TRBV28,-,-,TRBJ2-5,TGTGCCAGCATTCGGCGGGTAGAGTTCCAAGAGACCCAGTACTTC,CASIRRVEFQETQYF
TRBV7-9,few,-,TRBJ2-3,TGTGCCATCCCCCCACCCACTGCGGGAATGAGCGCAGATACGCAGTATTTT,CAIPPPTAGMSADTQYF
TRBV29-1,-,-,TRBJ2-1,TGCAGCGCCGACGGAAATGAGCAGTTCTTC,CSADGNEQFF
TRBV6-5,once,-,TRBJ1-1,TGTGCCAGCAGCAGAGGGAACTTCGGTGAAGCTTTCTTT,CASSRGNFGEAFF
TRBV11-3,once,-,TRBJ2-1,TGTGCCAGCAGCTTAGGGGTCTGGGTGGGGGCTAAAAGGAATGAGCAGTTCTTC,CASSLGVWVGAKRNEQFF
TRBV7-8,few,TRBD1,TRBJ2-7,TGTGCCAGCAGCTCGGGACAGACCTCCTACGAGCAGTACTTC,CASSSGQTSYEQYF
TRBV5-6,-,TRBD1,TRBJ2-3,TGTGCCAGCAACTCGACAGGGTTGAGCACAGATACGCAGTATTTT,CASNSTGLSTDTQYF
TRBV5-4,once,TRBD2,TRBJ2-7,TGTGCCAGCAGCCTCGGTCGCGCGGGAGGCTATTTCTCCTACGAGCAGTACTTC,CASSLGRAGGYFSYEQYF
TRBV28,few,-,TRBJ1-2,TGTGCCAGCTCGGGACACTATAACTATGGCTACACCTTC,CASSGHYNYGYTF
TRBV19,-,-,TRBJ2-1,TGTGCCAGTAGCCCCAGGGGGCGGGAGAGGACCTACAATGAGCAGTTCTTC,CASSPRGRERTYNEQFF
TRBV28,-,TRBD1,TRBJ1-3,TGTGCCAGCAGATCCTCGACAGGGCTCTCTGGAAACACCATATATTTT,CASRSSTGLSGNTIYF
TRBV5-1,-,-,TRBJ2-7,TGCGCCAGCAGCTTAGCCACAGGAGCCTACGAGCAGTACTTC,CASSLATGAYEQYF
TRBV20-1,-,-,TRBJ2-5,TGCAGTTCCCGTCTGGGAGAGACCCAGTACTTC,CSSRLGETQYF
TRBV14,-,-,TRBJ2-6,TGTGCCAGCAGCCCGTCCGGCGCTGGGGCCAACGTCCTGACTTTC,CASSPSGAGANVLTF
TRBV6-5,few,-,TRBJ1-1,TGTGCCAGCAGTCGCTTCGACCGGAACACTGAAGCTTTCTTT,CASSRFDRNTEAFF
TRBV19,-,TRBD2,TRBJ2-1,TGTGCCACCACGAGGGGAGGGCCGGGTGAGCAGTTCTTC,CATTRGGPGEQFF
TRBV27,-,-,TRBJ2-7,TGTGCCAGCAGCAGTGGCGTCAGGGGCTACGAGCAGTACTTC,CASSSGVRGYEQYF
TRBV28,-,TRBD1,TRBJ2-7,TGTGCCAGCAGTTCCGCCGGGACAGGGGGCTACGAGCAGTACTTC,CASSSAGTGGYEQYF
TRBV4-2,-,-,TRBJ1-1,TGTGCCAGCAGCCAAGATCTGGACCTGGCTCGCTCGCAGAACACTGAAGCTTTCTTT,CASSQDLDLARSQNTEAFF
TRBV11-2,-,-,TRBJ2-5,TGTGCCAGCAGCCGACAGGTCCCCCAAGAGACCCAGTACTTC,CASSRQVPQETQYF
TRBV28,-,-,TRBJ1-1,TGTGCCAGCAGTTTAAGTCAGACTGAAGCTTTCTTT,CASSLSQTEAFF
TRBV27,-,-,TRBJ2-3,TGTGCCAGCAGGACCACCACAGATACGCAGTATTTT,CASRTTTDTQYF
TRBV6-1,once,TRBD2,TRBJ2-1,TGTGCCAGCAGTGGACCATCAAATCAAGCGGGAGGCTCCTACAATGAGCAGTTCTTC,CASSGPSNQAGGSYNEQFF
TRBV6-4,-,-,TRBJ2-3,TGTGCCAGCAGTGCGGCTAGTGGGAACACAGATACGCAGTATTTT,CASSAASGNTDTQYF
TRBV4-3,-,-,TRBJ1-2,TGCGCCAGCAGCCAAGGGACAGTAGCTAACTATGGCTACACCTTC,CASSQGTVANYGYTF
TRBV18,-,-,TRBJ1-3,TGTGCCAGCTCACCACTCCGGGGAGGGTCGAGCTCTGGAAACACCATATATTTT,CASSPLRGGSSSGNTIYF
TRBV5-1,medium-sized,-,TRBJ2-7,TGCGCCAGCAGCCCCGGGACTTCAAGCTACGAGCAGTACTTC,CASSPGTSSYEQYF
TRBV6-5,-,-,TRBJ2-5,TGTGCCAGCAGTTACTCTCCAGGGCAAGAGACCCAGTACTTC,CASSYSPGQETQYF
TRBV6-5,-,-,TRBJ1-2,TGTGCCAGCAGTTACCGGGGAGAAACCCCTGGCTACACCTTC,CASSYRGETPGYTF
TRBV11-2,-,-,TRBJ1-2,TGTGCCAGCAGCTTAGGGTCCTCCTATGGCTACACCTTC,CASSLGSSYGYTF
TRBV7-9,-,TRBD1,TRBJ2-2,TGTGCCAGCAGCTCATTCGACAGGGGGATCAACACCGGGGAGCTGTTTTTT,CASSSFDRGINTGELFF
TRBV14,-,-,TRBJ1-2,TGTGCCAGCAGCCAAGATCGGAGAGGTGGCTACACCTTC,CASSQDRRGGYTF
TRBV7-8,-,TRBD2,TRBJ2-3,TGTGCCAGCAGCTTACGGACTAGCGGGAGGTCGGATACGCAGTATTTT,CASSLRTSGRSDTQYF
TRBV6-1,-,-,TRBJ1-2,TGTGCCAGCAAGGAGGGGGTGTCCGACTATGGCTACACCTTC,CASKEGVSDYGYTF
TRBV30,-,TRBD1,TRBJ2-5,TGTGCCTCCTCCGGGACAGGGGAAGAGACCCAGTACTTC,CASSGTGEETQYF
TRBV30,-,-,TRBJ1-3,TGTGCCTGGAGTGTACCCACGGACTCTGGAAACACCATATATTTT,CAWSVPTDSGNTIYF
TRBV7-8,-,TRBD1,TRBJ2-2,TGTGCCAGCAGCTTTCTTGCAACAGGGGCCACCGGGGAGCTGTTTTTT,CASSFLATGATGELFF
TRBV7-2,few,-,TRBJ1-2,TGTGCCAGCAGCTCCCCGCGGTCCTATGGCTACACCTTC,CASSSPRSYGYTF
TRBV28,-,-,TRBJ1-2,TGTGCCAGCTATCTGACAGTTAACGATGGCTACACCTTC,CASYLTVNDGYTF